Described below is a single TCR beta chain sequence and its context. The antigen is undetermined. This entry comes from a study of cytomegalovirus exposure and HLA in healthy donors. The study's findings and limits: The investigators catalogued 164 TCR beta chains as cytomegalovirus-associated. The tendency of first-cohort TCR clusters to co-occur in the 90 to 150 validation repertoires was the finding of a later analysis.

V was trimmed by 0 bases and J by 5 bases, leaving 5 bases between them. This CDR3 contains 12 residues. The germline V gene encodes CDR1 LNHNV and CDR2 YYDKDF (reference sequence). TCRdb's table, derived via immunoSEQ multiplex PCR, lists solely in-frame clones and lacks some. The sample carries 300,000 to 400,000 clones, around 90% recorded once. The donors were part of the validation cohort, which consisted of about 120 subjects and was separate from the first cohort of several hundred subjects. The chain employs TRBV15 and TRBJ2-7; D is unclear. The receptor was derived from a man aged 25 to 45 in good health and CMV-seronegative. Sequenced sample: PBMCs. CDR3 in DNA: TGTGCCACCAGCAGAGATCTCCACGAGCAGTACTTC. Translating gives CATSRDLHEQYF.